The 17 T cell receptor beta chains given below trace back to one sample, sequenced in a study of early T cells in non-severe SARS-CoV-2 infection. MiXCR was run by TCRdb on the 5' RACE reads, yielding one entry per CDR3 protein. The sample consists of about 80,000 distinct CDR3 sequences, 9.5% to 13% of them appearing once. Source material: whole blood. Receptors originate from an adult who was a healthcare worker with PCR-confirmed SARS-CoV-2 infection or an uninfected control (not recorded which).

This clonotype was observed a few times. The chain uses TRBV6-5 and TRBJ1-1, with D possibly TRBD1 on 5 matching bases. Trimming took 7 bases from V and 4 from J, leaving 16 bases between them. Germline values: CDR1 MNHEY, CDR2 SVGAGI. CDR3 length: 14 residues. The CDR3 spells CASTRGTPATEAFF. CDR3 in DNA: TGTGCCAGCACCCGAGGGACTCCGGCCACTGAAGCTTTCTTT.

This clonotype has at least ten counts. The chain uses TRBV12-3 or TRBV12-4 and TRBJ2-7; D remains ambiguous. Trimming cost V 0 bases and J 8 bases, with 14 bases left between them. This CDR3 contains 14 residues. The DNA of the CDR3 is TGTGCCAGCAGTTTAGCACAGCCTCAGAGTCAGCAGTACTTC. This gives the protein CASSLAQPQSQQYF.

CDR3 amino acids: CSVEKTDTQYF. CDR3 DNA: TGCAGCGTTGAAAAAACAGATACGCAGTATTTT. The chain employs TRBV29-1 and TRBJ2-3; D remains unclear. The germline V gene encodes CDR1 SQVTM and CDR2 ANQGSEA. V dropped 2 bases and J dropped 3 bases, with 3 bases sitting between them. This CDR3 spans 11 amino acids.

This clonotype was found many times. V gene TRBV11-2 combines with J gene TRBJ2-3; D gene uncertain. This CDR3 comprises 11 residues. V was cut by 5 bases and J by 2 bases, with 2 bases left in between. In germline, CDR1 is SGHAT, CDR2 FQNNGV. CDR3 DNA sequence: TGTGCCAGCAGCCCCACAGATACGCAGTATTTT. This encodes CASSPTDTQYF.

This clonotype was counted between two and nine times. The DNA for the CDR3 is TGTGCCAGCAGCCAGGGGATAGGGACAGGGTTCCGCAATGAGCAGTTCTTC. Its translation is CASSQGIGTGFRNEQFF. V and J are TRBV7-9 and TRBJ2-1; TRBD1 matches 9 bases. Losses at the gene ends were 5 bases for V and 6 bases for J; bases not matched to a gene: 14. CDR1 SEHNR and CDR2 FQNEAQ come from the germline V gene (reference sequence). The CDR3 length is 17 residues. The complete variable domain, with remaining parts taken from reference TRBV7-9 and TRBJ2-1, reads DTGVSQNPRHKITKRGQNVTFRCDPISEHNRLYWYRQTLGQGPEFLTYFQNEAQLEKSRLLSDRFSAERPKGSFSTLEIQRTEQGDSAMYLCASSQGIGTGFRNEQFFGPGTRLTVL.

This clonotype has more than one count but fewer than ten. This chain uses TRBV27 with TRBJ2-3; D is uncertain. Deletions cut 3 bases from V and 7 bases from J, with 14 bases between. Germline assignment: CDR1 MNHEY and CDR2 SMNVEV (reference sequence). The CDR3 runs to 14 residues. The CDR3 sequence is CASSLQALGYTQYF. In DNA form, the CDR3 reads TGTGCCAGCAGTTTGCAGGCCCTTGGGTATACGCAGTATTTT.

This clonotype was counted between two and nine times. This chain joins TRBV20-1 and TRBJ2-7; perhaps TRBD2 as D (6 bases). The CDR3 extends over 15 amino acids. Germline V gene sequence: CDR1 DFQATT, CDR2 SNEGSKA (reference sequence). V was pared by 1 base and J by 0 bases, with 13 bases between. The CDR3 sequence: CSARVHGGSSYEQYF. DNA for the CDR3: TGCAGTGCTAGAGTCCACGGGGGAAGCTCCTACGAGCAGTACTTC.

A few counts support this clonotype. The rearrangement joins TRBV11-2 to TRBJ1-5; D not certain. V was trimmed by 3 bases and J by 4 bases, leaving 7 bases between them. This CDR3 region has 13 residues. The germline gives CDR1 SGHAT, CDR2 FQNNGV. The CDR3 nucleotides read TGTGCCAGCAGCTTGACGGGGAATCAGCCCCAGCATTTT. It is translated as CASSLTGNQPQHF.

J is TRBJ2-2 and V is TRBV2; D is uncertain. There are 11 residues in the CDR3. Germline V gives CDR1 SNHLY, CDR2 FYNNEI. V lost 4 bases, J lost 9 bases, and 6 bases lay in between. As DNA, the CDR3 is TGTGCCAGCAGTGTGAGCCGGGAGCTGTTTTTT. Encoded protein: CASSVSRELFF. Full variable domain (outside the CDR3, taken from reference TRBV2 and TRBJ2-2): EPEVTQTPSHQVTQMGQEVILRCVPISNHLYFYWYRQILGQKVEFLVSFYNNEISEKSEIFDDQFSVERPDGSNFTLKIRSTKLEDSAMYFCASSVSRELFFGEGSRLTVL.

This clonotype came up a few times. This sequence joins TRBV11-2 and TRBJ2-2; perhaps TRBD2 as D (5 bases). Germline CDR1 reads SGHAT; CDR2 reads FQNNGV. The V end lost 3 bases, the J end lost 7 bases, and 12 bases lay between the germline ends. The CDR3 spans 14 residues. CDR3 region: CASSLIAGIGELFF. CDR3 bases: TGTGCCAGCAGCTTGATCGCCGGGATCGGGGAGCTGTTTTTT.

This clonotype occurred a few times. The chain uses TRBV5-4 and TRBJ2-1, with D hard to call. Trimming removed 4 bases at V and 7 bases at J, with 6 bases between. Germline lookup yields CDR1 SGHNT and CDR2 YYREEE (reference sequence). The CDR3 covers 11 residues. DNA for the CDR3: TGTGCCAGCAGCACCGGAAATGAGCAGTTCTTC. It translates to CASSTGNEQFF.

Worth noting for this clonotype: A much larger clone lies a single base off, so this may be a read error. The chain has TRBV5-8 and TRBJ1-1, with D unclear. Germline CDR1 SGHTS, CDR2 YDEGEE. This CDR3 contains 15 residues. The CDR3 protein is CASRNQGTLNTGAFF. CDR3 DNA sequence: TGTGCCAGCAGAAACCAAGGAACCTTGAACACTGGAGCTTTCTTT.

This clonotype was counted a few times. V and J are TRBV5-1 and TRBJ2-7, with TRBD1 as a possible D gene (5 bases). CDR1 is SGHRS, CDR2 YFSETQ, per germline. This CDR3 comprises 15 residues. V gave up 0 bases and J gave up 1 base, with 11 bases separating them. The CDR3 sequence: CASSLGGARSYEQYF. The CDR3 DNA reads TGCGCCAGCAGCTTGGGTGGGGCGCGGTCCTACGAGCAGTACTTC.

With respect to this clonotype: A much larger clone is a single base away; this may be a read error. V and J are TRBV3-1 and TRBJ2-1, with 8 bases aligning to TRBD2. Germline V gives CDR1 LGHDT, CDR2 YNNKEL (reference sequence). The CDR3 contains 17 residues. The CDR3 is CASSRRGLANSYNDQFF. In nucleotides, the CDR3 is TGTGCCAGCAGCCGCCGAGGACTAGCTAACTCCTACAATGACCAGTTCTTC.

This clonotype was found a few times. This CDR3 is CASSSDVGLAFF. The CDR3 region has the DNA TGTGCCAGCAGTTCCGACGTCGGTCTCGCTTTCTTT. This sequence joins TRBV28 and TRBJ1-1; D is unresolved. Germline V gene data show CDR1 as MDHEN and CDR2 as SYDVKM. Trimming took off 4 bases at V and 11 bases at J, with 14 bases between the two ends. There are 12 residues in the CDR3.

The chain carries TRBV12-5 and TRBJ1-6, with TRBD1 identical over 8 bases. The CDR3 spans 16 residues. CDR1 and CDR2 from the germline V gene are LGHNT and FRNRAP. Trimming cost V 2 bases and J 5 bases; bases outside gene matches: 5. In nucleotides, the CDR3 is TGTGCTAGTGGTTTGCCCCGACAGGGGAATAATTCACCCCTCCACTTT. The encoded protein is CASGLPRQGNNSPLHF.

This clonotype has at least ten counts. This chain connects TRBV5-1 to TRBJ2-7; 10 bases line up with TRBD2. There are 16 residues in the CDR3. The J segment lost 0 bases and the V segment lost 4 bases, leaving 7 bases of the junction unmatched. Germline values: CDR1 SGHRS, CDR2 YFSETQ. The CDR3 DNA is TGCGCCAGCAGCAGGACCGCTAGCGGGAGCTCCTACGAGCAGTACTTC. Its translation is CASSRTASGSSYEQYF.